The next 22 T cell receptor beta chains were all read from a single sample in a study of neurological immune-mediated disorders. TCRdb ran MiXCR on the 5' RACE reads and lists one entry per CDR3 protein. Of roughly 62,000 distinct CDR3 sequences in the sample, approximately 10% were seen once. Sequencing was performed on PBMCs. These receptors were collected from a man between 60 and 70 years old in good health.

As to this clonotype: A clone one base away is much larger, so this may be a read error. The chain is built from TRBV14 and TRBJ2-2, with a weak D call TRBD2 (5 bases). The CDR3 runs 13 residues. From germline, CDR1 is SGHDN and CDR2 FVKESK. Trimming removed 2 bases from V and 4 bases from J, with 5 bases in between. The CDR3 region has the DNA TGTGCCAGCAGCCAACTAGCCACCGGGGAGCTGTTTTTT. This gives the protein CASSQLATGELFF. The full variable domain, completed using reference TRBV14 and TRBJ2-2, is EAGVTQFPSHSVIEKGQTVTLRCDPISGHDNLYWYRRVMGKEIKFLLHFVKESKQDESGMPNNRFLAERTGGTYSTLKVQPAELEDSGVYFCASSQLATGELFFGEGSRLTVL.

This clonotype was recorded many times. The J gene is TRBJ1-5, the V gene TRBV6-5; possibly TRBD1 for D (5 bases). V was pared by 7 bases and J by 0 bases, with 10 bases between. The CDR3 runs to 14 residues. CDR1 and CDR2 from the germline V gene are MNHEY and SVGAGI. The CDR3 reads CASNDRHSNQPQHF. The CDR3 DNA sequence: TGTGCCAGCAATGACAGACATAGCAATCAGCCCCAGCATTTT.

This clonotype showed up many times. V is TRBV7-9 and J is TRBJ1-6, with TRBD1 identical over 7 bases. The V gene's germline CDR1 is SEHNR and CDR2 FQNEAQ (reference sequence). The CDR3 sequence is 16 residues long. V lost 1 base to trimming and J lost 6 bases; unmatched junction nucleotides: 6. The CDR3 bases are TGTGCCAGCAGCTTAGGGGTGGGACAGCCTAATTCACCCCTCCACTTT. This translates into CASSLGVGQPNSPLHF.

This clonotype was detected ten times or more. The V gene is TRBV27, the J gene TRBJ1-2; D uncertain. The CDR3 has 17 residues. V was cut by 6 bases and J by 1 base, with 21 bases left in between. Looked up from germline, CDR1 is MNHEY and CDR2 is SMNVEV (reference sequence). CDR3 coding DNA: TGTGCCAGCAGCCGAAGACAATCCCGGACTTATAACTATGGCTACACCTTC. It is translated as CASSRRQSRTYNYGYTF.

The chain's CDR3 is CASSQELTGHYGYTF. In DNA, the CDR3 is TGTGCCAGCAGCCAAGAATTAACAGGGCACTATGGCTACACCTTC. The V and J genes are TRBV4-2 and TRBJ1-2; D might be TRBD1 (6 bases). Germline V gene lookup returns CDR1 LGHNA and CDR2 YNFKEQ. V dropped 0 bases and J dropped 3 bases, with 11 bases sitting between them. The CDR3 contains 15 residues.

This clonotype was detected many times. V is TRBV5-1 and J is TRBJ2-7; the match to TRBD1 covers 9 bases. The trim removed 0 bases at V and 5 bases at J, leaving 3 bases unmatched. The CDR3 spans 14 residues. The germline CDR1 and CDR2 sequences are SGHRS and YFSETQ. The CDR3 here is CASSLGDRENEQYF. CDR3 nucleotide sequence: TGCGCCAGCAGCTTGGGGGACAGGGAGAACGAGCAGTACTTC.

This clonotype has a count of ten or more. This rearrangement joins TRBV10-3 to TRBJ2-2, with TRBD1 identical over 10 bases. Germline V CDR1 and CDR2: ENHRY, SYGVKD. The CDR3 runs to 16 residues. The CDR3 nucleotides read TGTGGCGTGACAGCGACAGGGGGCGCGAACACCGGGGAGCTGTTTTTT. Residues: CGVTATGGANTGELFF.

This clonotype was seen ten or more times. The chain uses TRBV5-1 and TRBJ1-4; 8 positions match TRBD1. The V and J ends lost 3 bases and 0 bases, in that order; junction bases with no gene match: 4. The length of the CDR3 is 16 residues. Germline V gives CDR1 SGHRS, CDR2 YFSETQ. The CDR3 DNA follows: TGCGCCAGCAGCTGGGGACAGGAGGCAACTAATGAAAAACTGTTTTTT. Amino acids: CASSWGQEATNEKLFF.

This clonotype appeared many times. The J gene is TRBJ1-1, the V gene TRBV20-1, with TRBD1 as a possible D gene (5 bases). The CDR3 is 11 residues long. V was pared by 5 bases and J by 7 bases, with 11 bases between. Per the germline V gene, CDR1 is DFQATT and CDR2 is SNEGSKA (reference sequence). The CDR3 region is CSAAWGVEAFF. The CDR3 DNA follows: TGCAGTGCTGCCTGGGGGGTTGAAGCTTTCTTT.

This clonotype showed up just a few times. The chain employs TRBV14 and TRBJ2-5; 13 nucleotides match TRBD2. The CDR3 totals 15 residues. Germline CDR1 SGHDN, CDR2 FVKESK. Losses at the gene ends were 5 bases for V and 5 bases for J; bases not matched to a gene: 5. CDR3: CASSKGLAGLETQYF. The DNA of the CDR3 is TGTGCCAGCAGCAAGGGACTAGCGGGGTTGGAGACCCAGTACTTC.

This clonotype was seen ten or more times. This chain links TRBV7-9 with TRBJ2-5; 12 nucleotides match TRBD1. With V trimmed by 4 bases and J by 1 base, 4 bases remained unmatched. Germline assignment: CDR1 SEHNR and CDR2 FQNEAQ (reference sequence). CDR3 length equals 16 residues. As DNA, the CDR3 is TGTGCCAGCAGCTCGACGGGACAGGGGGCCCAAGAGACCCAGTACTTC. Translation gives CASSSTGQGAQETQYF.

This clonotype came up many times. The genes are TRBV4-3 and TRBJ2-3; D is unclear. The germline gives CDR1 LGHNA, CDR2 YSLEER. V was clipped by 1 base and J by 3 bases, with 8 bases between them. The CDR3 extends over 14 amino acids. CDR3 sequence (DNA): TGCGCCAGCAGCCAAGGGTCGGAGACAGATACGCAGTATTTT. This sequence encodes CASSQGSETDTQYF.

In its sample, this clonotype was seen many times. V gene TRBV7-3 combines with J gene TRBJ1-2; the match to TRBD1 covers 8 bases. This CDR3 has 11 residues. V was clipped by 8 bases and J by 4 bases; unmatched bases: 0. Germline CDR1 and CDR2: SGHTA and FQGTGA. CDR3 nucleotides: TGTGCCAGCGGGACAGGCTATGGCTACACCTTC. Translation: CASGTGYGYTF. Using reference TRBV7-3 and TRBJ1-2 for the parts outside the CDR3, the full variable domain is GAGVSQTPSNKVTEKGKYVELRCDPISGHTALYWYRQSLGQGPEFLIYFQGTGAADDSGLPNDRFFAVRPEGSVSTLKIQRTERGDSAVYLCASGTGYGYTFGSGTRLTVV.

This clonotype was recorded many times. In nucleotides, the CDR3 is TGTGCCAGCAGCTTAGTCGGCAGTACCCAAGAGACCCAGTACTTC. The encoded protein is CASSLVGSTQETQYF. The rearrangement joins TRBV7-2 to TRBJ2-5; D is undetermined. The CDR3 loop spans 15 amino acids. Between the trimmed V and J ends, which lost 1 base and 1 base, there was a span of 10 bases. CDR1 SGHTA and CDR2 FQGNSA come from the germline V gene.

This clonotype showed up many times. The chain is built from TRBV7-2 and TRBJ2-1; 7 bases agree with TRBD1. The CDR3 runs to 13 residues. The germline gives CDR1 SGHTA, CDR2 FQGNSA. The J segment lost 15 bases and the V segment lost 5 bases, leaving 13 bases of the junction unmatched. The CDR3 DNA follows: TGTGCCAGCAGCCCCCAGGACAGGTCCGTTCGGTTCTTC. Its protein product is CASSPQDRSVRFF.

This clonotype showed up many times. This chain links TRBV4-3 with TRBJ1-2; D might be TRBD1 (5 bases). The CDR3 consists of 15 residues. V dropped 4 bases and J dropped 5 bases, with 17 bases sitting between them. Looked up from germline, CDR1 is LGHNA and CDR2 is YSLEER. For the CDR3, the DNA is TGCGCCAGCAGCCGTTCTCGGGGTGGGACTTATGGCTACACCTTC. Translating gives CASSRSRGGTYGYTF.

This clonotype was observed at least ten times. This chain uses TRBV5-8 with TRBJ2-1, with TRBD1 matching 7 bases. CDR3 length equals 16 residues. Trimming removed 0 bases from V and 0 bases from J; junction bases left unmatched: 3. Germline CDR1 SGHTS, CDR2 YDEGEE. CDR3: CASSLEGAGSYNEQFF. The CDR3 nucleotides read TGTGCCAGCAGCTTGGAGGGGGCCGGCTCCTACAATGAGCAGTTCTTC.

In its sample, this clonotype was seen a few times. It may be a read error: a sequence one base away is much more abundant. The genes are TRBV27 and TRBJ2-1, with D possibly called TRBD1 or TRBD2 (6 bases each). Germline V gives CDR1 MNHEY, CDR2 SMNVEV (reference sequence). Between the trimmed V and J ends, which lost 4 bases and 7 bases, there was a span of 14 bases. The CDR3 has 14 residues. The CDR3 DNA sequence: TGTGCCAGCAGTTGGAGGGGGGCCGTGAATGAGCAGTTCTTC. Translation gives CASSWRGAVNEQFF.

This clonotype was recorded many times. The chain uses TRBV20-1 and TRBJ2-2; 9 bases align to TRBD1. CDR1 is DFQATT and CDR2 is SNEGSKA in the germline V gene (reference sequence). V trimming: 2 bases; J trimming: 4 bases; junction bases outside the gene matches: 5. This CDR3 region has 15 residues. DNA of the CDR3: TGCAGTGCTAGACCCTCGGACAGGGGCACCGGGGAGCTGTTTTTT. Its protein is CSARPSDRGTGELFF.

This clonotype has at least ten counts. The chain recombines TRBV12-3 or TRBV12-4 with TRBJ1-2; tentative D call: TRBD1 (6 bases). The CDR3 sequence is 15 residues long. The ends were cut back, 3 bases at V and 3 bases at J, with 14 bases in the middle. The CDR3 sequence is CASSFFDRPDYGYTF. The DNA of the CDR3 is TGTGCCAGCAGTTTCTTCGACAGGCCCGACTATGGCTACACCTTC.

This clonotype has ten or more counts. The CDR3 sequence: CSASDRTYEQYF. The CDR3 DNA reads TGCAGTGCTTCAGACAGGACCTACGAGCAGTACTTC. This chain joins TRBV20-1 and TRBJ2-7; D may be TRBD1 (6 bases). Germline lookup yields CDR1 DFQATT and CDR2 SNEGSKA (reference sequence). Trimming cost V 5 bases and J 2 bases, with 10 bases left between them. CDR3 length equals 12 residues.

This clonotype has at least ten counts. The gene calls are TRBV20-1 and TRBJ1-1; a weak D match, TRBD1 (5 bases). Trimming shortened V by 3 bases and J by 1 base, and 18 bases separated the two germline ends. The germline gives CDR1 DFQATT, CDR2 SNEGSKA (reference sequence). The CDR3 runs 16 residues. The CDR3 nucleotides are TGCAGTGCTAGGGACGGGGGGAGGGGAGCGAACACTGAAGCTTTCTTT. It codes for CSARDGGRGANTEAFF.